These 16 T cell receptor beta chains were all obtained from the same sample, sequenced in a study of OX40 agonist ivuxolimab in advanced cancers. Sequenced by immunoSEQ multiplex PCR; TCRdb stores in-frame clones only, minus some. The profile shows some 110,000 clones, around 93% of them singletons. Material: CD4+ or CD8+ T cells sorted from blood, obtained in a trial of the OX40 agonist ivuxolimab. These receptors were taken from an adult with an advanced solid tumor such as melanoma, head and neck, liver or kidney cancer.

This clone was counted between two and nine times. The chain recombines TRBV19 with TRBJ2-7, with 10 bases that match TRBD1. V trimming: 7 bases; J trimming: 9 bases; junction bases outside the gene matches: 9. Per germline, CDR1 LNHDA and CDR2 SQIVND (reference sequence). The CDR3 loop spans 13 amino acids. The CDR3: CASKPGQGIAQYF. CDR3 sequence (DNA): TGTGCCAGTAAACCGGGACAGGGGATAGCGCAGTACTTC.

There are a few counts of this clone. V gene TRBV7-9 combines with J gene TRBJ1-1; 9 positions agree with TRBD1. The CDR3 is 15 amino acids. The germline V gene has CDR1 SEHNR and CDR2 FQNEAQ (reference sequence). V was clipped by 5 bases and J by 5 bases; unmatched bases: 9. The CDR3 is CASSRDTGGRTEAFF. DNA for the CDR3: TGTGCCAGCAGCCGAGACACAGGGGGCAGGACTGAAGCTTTCTTT.

The J gene is TRBJ2-5, the V gene TRBV5-1; 8 nucleotides match TRBD1. J gave up 0 bases and V 0 bases, and 13 bases lay outside the gene matches. CDR3 length: 19 amino acids. CDR1 and CDR2 from the germline V gene are SGHRS and YFSETQ. For the CDR3, the DNA is TGCGCCAGCAGCTTGGGACAGGGGCCATCAGGGGACCACCAAGAGACCCAGTACTTC. Its protein is CASSLGQGPSGDHQETQYF.

CDR3: CASSLGSTASGRQETQYF. Written as DNA, the CDR3 is TGTGCCAGCAGCTTAGGGTCTACGGCTAGCGGGAGGCAAGAGACCCAGTACTTC. V usage is TRBV7-3 and J usage is TRBJ2-5; 11 bases are a match to TRBD2. The ends lost 2 bases at V and 2 bases at J; junction bases unmatched: 10. Germline V gene sequence: CDR1 SGHTA, CDR2 FQGTGA. The CDR3 is 18 amino acids.

This chain uses TRBV7-6 with TRBJ1-1; D is undetermined. From germline, CDR1 is SGHVS and CDR2 FNYEAQ. The CDR3 has 15 residues. V lost 2 bases, J lost 2 bases, and 12 bases lay in between. The DNA for the CDR3 is TGTGCCAGCAGCTTATTGACCCTCCTAAACACTGAAGCTTTCTTT. Residues: CASSLLTLLNTEAFF.

The V call is TRBV10-3, the J call TRBJ2-7; TRBD1 matches 7 bases. After removal of 5 bases from V and 4 bases from J, the junction contained 5 bases not matched to a gene. Germline V lookup: CDR1 ENHRY, CDR2 SYGVKD. This CDR3 is built from 13 residues. The CDR3 sequence: CAISRQGSYEQYF. The CDR3 DNA sequence: TGTGCCATCAGTCGACAGGGCTCATACGAGCAGTACTTC.

The rearrangement joins TRBV6-1 to TRBJ1-2; maybe TRBD1 (5 bases). The germline gives CDR1 MNHNS, CDR2 SASEGT. This CDR3 region has 15 residues. The germline V and J ends were trimmed by 2 bases and 4 bases, with 14 bases remaining between them. Written as DNA, the CDR3 is TGTGCCAGCAGTGAATCCGGCAGGGTGGGCTATGGCTACACCTTC. Residues: CASSESGRVGYGYTF.

The CDR3: CASSPLARDRDEQYF. CDR3 nucleotides: TGTGCCAGCAGCCCACTAGCCCGGGACAGGGACGAGCAGTACTTC. The gene calls are TRBV7-2 and TRBJ2-7, with 9 bases identical to TRBD1. The CDR3 has 15 amino acids. Unmatched junction bases numbered 10, after V lost 5 bases and J lost 5 bases. Germline CDR1 SGHTA, CDR2 FQGNSA.

This clone was counted between two and nine times. This chain connects TRBV11-2 to TRBJ1-5, with a possible D match to TRBD1 (5 bases). The CDR3 has 18 residues. Trimming shortened V by 5 bases and J by 0 bases, and 20 bases separated the two germline ends. The V gene's germline CDR1 is SGHAT and CDR2 FQNNGV. The CDR3 is CASSRGGNGTYSNQPQHF. DNA of the CDR3: TGTGCCAGCAGCCGCGGGGGTAACGGAACCTATAGCAATCAGCCCCAGCATTTT.

The gene calls are TRBV9 and TRBJ2-2; TRBD2 aligns across 9 bases. Germline V gives CDR1 SGDLS, CDR2 YYNGEE. With 3 bases clipped from V and 6 bases from J, the junction kept 9 bases outside the gene matches. This CDR3 is built from 16 residues. The CDR3 sequence: CASSEPSGGRAGELFF. CDR3 nucleotides: TGTGCCAGCAGCGAGCCCAGCGGGGGGCGGGCCGGGGAGCTGTTTTTT.

The genes are TRBV4-1 and TRBJ2-2; D call uncertain. This CDR3 is 14 amino acids long. V was pared by 1 base and J by 5 bases, with 8 bases between. Germline V gene sequence: CDR1 MGHRA, CDR2 YSYEKL. The CDR3, as DNA: TGCGCCAGCAGCCAAGTGGGCAGGACCGGGGAGCTGTTTTTT. Residues: CASSQVGRTGELFF.

This clone was counted between two and nine times. V and J are TRBV9 and TRBJ1-2, with D perhaps matching TRBD1 (6 bases). CDR1 and CDR2 (germline): SGDLS, YYNGEE. The CDR3 is made up of 14 amino acids. V gave up 3 bases and J gave up 2 bases, with 11 bases separating them. The CDR3 loop is CASSAGQGNYGYTF. The CDR3, as DNA: TGTGCCAGCAGCGCCGGTCAGGGGAACTATGGCTACACCTTC.

The rearrangement uses TRBV5-1 and TRBJ2-1; D unclear. Trimming stripped 4 bases from V and 1 base from J, with 12 bases between. In germline, CDR1 is SGHRS, CDR2 YFSETQ. CDR3 length: 15 amino acids. CDR3 DNA sequence: TGCGCCAGCAGCCTAGAGGCTGAGTCCTACAATGAGCAGTTCTTC. It codes for CASSLEAESYNEQFF.

This clone was detected once. This sequence joins TRBV2 and TRBJ1-5; D gene ambiguous. Germline CDR1 SNHLY, CDR2 FYNNEI. The CDR3 consists of 13 residues. Trimming left V 4 bases short and J 4 bases short, with 8 bases between. The CDR3 DNA reads TGTGCCAGCAGTGTTGCGCTTAATCAGCCCCAGCATTTT. Translation gives CASSVALNQPQHF.

This clone has just one count. The chain uses TRBV5-4 and TRBJ1-1; D gene ambiguous. There are 11 residues in the CDR3. V lost 5 bases and J 8 bases, leaving 10 bases between the germline ends. Germline V gives CDR1 SGHNT, CDR2 YYREEE (reference sequence). DNA of the CDR3: TGTGCCAGCAGACTTGGAGGGGAAGCTTTCTTT. Its protein product is CASRLGGEAFF.

This chain links TRBV4-3 with TRBJ2-1; possibly TRBD1 or TRBD2 for D (6 bases each). This CDR3 region has 14 residues. Trimming shortened V by 4 bases and J by 7 bases, and 14 bases separated the two germline ends. The germline V gene encodes CDR1 LGHNA and CDR2 YSLEER. This chain's CDR3 is CASSRGRGGNEQFF. The CDR3, as DNA: TGCGCCAGCAGCCGTGGACGAGGGGGGAATGAGCAGTTCTTC.